The 9 T cell receptor beta chains listed next were all sequenced from one sample in a study of T cells expressing NK-cell markers. TCRdb re-called the 5' RACE reads; every CDR3 protein appears as one record, without DNA. The sample has about 400,000 distinct CDR3 sequences; the top ten hold over 8.5%. The sample taken for sequencing was blood T cells: a sorted CD56 or NKG2C T cell subset, CD4+ or CD8+ T cells, or bulk PBMC T cells (not recorded which). The source is a woman aged 50 to 60 in good health.

This rearrangement joins TRBV4-1 to TRBJ2-1; TCRdb's D call, TRBD1, is unchecked because there is no DNA. Germline assignment: CDR1 MGHRA and CDR2 YSYEKL. CDR3 length equals 13 residues. CDR3 sequence reads: CASSQRTIGEQFF.

The V call is TRBV5-1, the J call TRBJ2-1; TCRdb's D call of TRBD2 is untestable without DNA. This CDR3 spans 16 amino acids. CDR1 and CDR2 (germline): SGHRS, YFSETQ. CDR3 loop: CASSPGLAGVGNEQFF.

The CDR3 reads CASRPIQGALGTGELFF. The chain combines TRBV6-5 with TRBJ2-2; TCRdb indicates TRBD1, and absent DNA this call remains unverified. Germline CDR1 reads MNHEY; CDR2 reads SVGAGI. The length of the CDR3 is 17 residues.

This sequence joins TRBV5-1 and TRBJ2-3; TCRdb designates TRBD2, a call that cannot be tested without DNA. This CDR3 spans 16 amino acids. Germline V gene sequence: CDR1 SGHRS, CDR2 YFSETQ. This CDR3 is CASSTGLPKGTDTQYF.

The V gene is TRBV12-3 or TRBV12-4, the J gene TRBJ1-1. The CDR3 consists of 12 residues. The CDR3 loop is CASSSSNTEAFF.

The V call is TRBV4-2, the J call TRBJ2-7; as DNA is missing, the TRBD1 call by TCRdb cannot be tested. CDR1 and CDR2 from the germline V gene are LGHNA and YNFKEQ. The CDR3 totals 14 residues. The CDR3 reads CASSQDRGNYEQYF.

The chain employs TRBV20-1 and TRBJ2-7; TCRdb proposes TRBD1, but this gene call is untestable without DNA. The CDR3 length is 15 residues. CDR1 DFQATT and CDR2 SNEGSKA come from the germline V gene (reference sequence). CDR3 region: CSARDAAGAGYEQYF.

The chain joins TRBV10-1 to TRBJ2-1; lacking DNA, the TRBD1 call made by TCRdb goes unchecked. This CDR3 has 13 residues. CDR1 is WNHNN, CDR2 SYGVQD, per germline (reference sequence). CDR3 sequence: CASSGPVYNEQFF.

V usage is TRBV12-3 or TRBV12-4 and J usage is TRBJ1-2; lacking DNA, the TRBD1 call made by TCRdb goes unchecked. This CDR3 region has 13 residues. The CDR3: CASSGQGAWGYTF.